This is a list of T cell receptor beta chains from one sample in a study of cytotoxic CD8 clonotypes in ibrutinib-treated CLL. Profiled with immunoSEQ multiplex PCR; TCRdb holds only in-frame clones, not every one. The sample includes fewer than 25,000 clones, 75% of them seen just once. Sequences were derived from PBMCs, sampled before ibrutinib treatment. These TCRs come from a human donor with chronic lymphocytic leukemia. Each CDR3 is given with its conserved first and last residue. D genes are given only for firm matches. Clone size appears in some rows only: once, few, many, or a class for an expanded clone.

CDR3aa | CDR3nt | v_gene | abundance | d_gene | j_gene
CASSLERTINTEAFF | TGTGCCAGCAGCTTGGAACGGACGATCAACACTGAAGCTTTCTTT | TRBV5-4 | - | - | TRBJ1-1
CASSQQGTIDQPQHF | TGTGCCAGCAGCCAACAGGGGACTATAGATCAGCCCCAGCATTTT | TRBV4-2 | - | - | TRBJ1-5
CASSSRSQNTEAFF | TGCGCCAGCAGTAGCAGGAGCCAGAACACTGAAGCTTTCTTT | TRBV5-1 | - | - | TRBJ1-1
CASRSLDVYGYTF | TGCGCCAGCAGGAGCTTAGATGTTTATGGCTACACCTTC | TRBV4-1 | few | - | TRBJ1-2
CASSSNANRYNEQFF | TGCGCCAGCAGCTCGAACGCCAACCGCTACAATGAGCAGTTCTTC | TRBV5-1 | few | - | TRBJ2-1
CASSPTGSSYNEQFF | TGCGCCAGCAGCCCTACTGGCAGCTCCTACAATGAGCAGTTCTTC | TRBV5-1 | - | - | TRBJ2-1
CASSAGGTGANEKLFF | TGTGCCAGCAGCGCAGGGGGGACAGGGGCGAACGAAAAACTGTTTTTT | TRBV9 | - | TRBD1 | TRBJ1-4
CASSLTLGSSYEQYF | TGCGCCAGCAGCTTGACGCTCGGCAGCTCCTACGAGCAGTACTTC | TRBV5-1 | - | - | TRBJ2-7
CASARQGGNEQYF | TGTGCCAGCGCCCGACAGGGTGGGAACGAGCAGTACTTC | TRBV6-4 | - | TRBD1 | TRBJ2-7
CASTYSRGLNEKLFF | TGTGCCAGCACCTATTCTAGGGGGCTGAATGAAAAACTGTTTTTT | TRBV6-5 | - | TRBD1 | TRBJ1-4
CASSYAWGAGNQPQHF | TGTGCCAGCAGTTACGCTTGGGGCGCGGGCAATCAGCCCCAGCATTTT | TRBV6-5 | few | - | TRBJ1-5
CAISGTHNEQFF | TGTGCCATCAGCGGGACTCACAATGAGCAGTTCTTC | TRBV10-3 | - | - | TRBJ2-1
CASRPSGAYNSPLHF | TGTGCCAGCAGGCCTTCTGGGGCATATAATTCACCCCTCCACTTT | TRBV6-5 | few | - | TRBJ1-6
CASSSIAGATYEQYF | TGTGCCAGCAGCTCAATAGCGGGAGCGACCTACGAGCAGTACTTC | TRBV7-9 | - | TRBD2 | TRBJ2-7
CASRLGLAGGPGTQYF | TGTGCAAGTCGCTTAGGGCTAGCGGGGGGGCCAGGTACGCAGTATTTT | TRBV12-2 | - | - | TRBJ2-3
CASVPTATNEKLFF | TGTGCCAGCGTCCCGACGGCAACTAATGAAAAACTGTTTTTT | TRBV28 | - | - | TRBJ1-4
CATSREGGPLDEQYF | TGTGCCACCAGCAGAGAGGGGGGGCCCTTAGACGAGCAGTACTTC | TRBV15 | - | - | TRBJ2-7
CASGREIFEQFF | TGTGCCAGCGGGCGGGAGATCTTTGAGCAGTTCTTC | TRBV5-6 | few | TRBD2 | TRBJ2-1
CASSSPVSFSQRPGNARAEAFF | TGCGCCAGCAGCTCGCCCGTAAGCTTCTCCCAGCGACCAGGGAACGCCCGAGCTGAAGCTTTCTTT | TRBV5-1 | - | - | TRBJ1-1
CASTAEPYNEQFF | TGTGCCAGCACGGCGGAGCCCTACAATGAGCAGTTCTTC | TRBV27 | - | - | TRBJ2-1
CASSKGQANTEAFF | TGTGCCAGCAGCAAAGGACAGGCCAACACTGAAGCTTTCTTT | TRBV21-1 | - | - | TRBJ1-1
CASSVTGVLSGANVLTF | TGTGCCAGCAGTGTGACAGGGGTACTCTCTGGGGCCAACGTCCTGACTTTC | TRBV6-1 | - | TRBD1 | TRBJ2-6
CASSQDVGGGYTF | TGTGCCAGCAGCCAAGACGTTGGTGGGGGCTACACCTTC | TRBV7-2 | - | - | TRBJ1-2
CASSERERTGWSTDTQYF | TGTGCCAGCAGTGAAAGAGAACGGACAGGGTGGAGCACAGATACGCAGTATTTT | TRBV2 | - | TRBD1 | TRBJ2-3
CASSIPGAHREQFF | TGTGCCAGTAGTATACCGGGGGCTCACCGTGAGCAGTTCTTC | TRBV19 | - | - | TRBJ2-1
CASSKVDRGVGTVSEAFF | TGTGCCAGCAGCAAGGTTGACAGGGGAGTTGGAACGGTCTCTGAAGCTTTCTTT | TRBV21-1 | - | - | TRBJ1-1
CASGPGDGNTIYF | TGTGCCAGCGGCCCGGGAGATGGAAACACCATATATTTT | TRBV6-6 | - | - | TRBJ1-3
CASKRVTFEKLFF | TGTGCCAGTAAAAGGGTTACCTTTGAAAAACTGTTTTTT | TRBV19 | - | - | TRBJ1-4
CSAPGGTFNEKLFF | TGCAGCGCCCCAGGCGGGACCTTTAATGAAAAACTGTTTTTT | TRBV29-1 | - | - | TRBJ1-4
CASSLGGRLNTEAFF | TGTGCCAGCAGCTTAGGGGGGCGCTTGAACACTGAAGCTTTCTTT | TRBV7-8 | once | - | TRBJ1-1
CASSPGAFSYEQYF | TGTGCCAGCAGTCCCGGGGCCTTCTCCTACGAGCAGTACTTC | TRBV6-5 | medium-sized | - | TRBJ2-7
CASSRWTGSSGNTIYF | TGTGCCAGCAGCCGCTGGACAGGGTCGTCTGGAAACACCATATATTTT | TRBV7-9 | - | TRBD1 | TRBJ1-3
CASSRTSGSHQETQYF | TGCGCCAGCAGCAGAACTAGCGGGAGTCACCAAGAGACCCAGTACTTC | TRBV5-1 | - | TRBD2 | TRBJ2-5
CASSLEGGMTYEQYF | TGTGCCAGCAGCTTAGAAGGCGGGATGACTTACGAGCAGTACTTC | TRBV11-2 | - | - | TRBJ2-7
CASSLAGGGQPQHF | TGCGCCAGCAGCTTGGCCGGGGGTGGCCAGCCCCAGCATTTT | TRBV5-1 | once | - | TRBJ1-5
CASRAGTGATNQPQHF | TGTGCCAGCCGAGCCGGGACAGGGGCCACCAATCAGCCCCAGCATTTT | TRBV7-2 | few | TRBD1 | TRBJ1-5
CASSRTGGVGQPQHF | TGTGCCAGCAGCCGGACAGGGGGCGTTGGTCAGCCCCAGCATTTT | TRBV2 | - | TRBD1 | TRBJ1-5
CASRLGGHNSPLHF | TGTGCCAGCAGGCTGGGGGGACATAATTCACCCCTCCACTTT | TRBV27 | - | - | TRBJ1-6
CASSEPGQNTEAFF | TGTGCCAGCAGTGAACCCGGACAGAACACTGAAGCTTTCTTT | TRBV25-1 | once | - | TRBJ1-1
CASSLYETRGGTPLHF | TGTGCCAGCAGCTTATACGAAACCCGCGGGGGAACACCCCTCCACTTT | TRBV7-3 | - | - | TRBJ1-6
CASTEGGGANTQYF | TGTGCCAGTACCGAGGGGGGCGGCGCAAATACGCAGTATTTT | TRBV19 | - | - | TRBJ2-3
CASSPTDRFFSGNTIYF | TGTGCCAGCTCACCAACGGACAGATTCTTCTCTGGAAACACCATATATTTT | TRBV18 | few | - | TRBJ1-3
CSVRPGGSTGELFF | TGCAGCGTTCGCCCGGGAGGGAGCACCGGGGAGCTGTTTTTT | TRBV29-1 | - | TRBD2 | TRBJ2-2
CASSHLSSGRAGKDTQYF | TGTGCCAGCAGCCATCTCTCTAGCGGGAGGGCCGGGAAAGATACGCAGTATTTT | TRBV21-1 | - | - | TRBJ2-3
CASSSLPGGGANVLTF | TGTGCCAGCAGTTCTCTCCCGGGGGGTGGGGCCAACGTCCTGACTTTC | TRBV28 | - | TRBD2 | TRBJ2-6
CASSPVAGGSREQYF | TGTGCCAGCTCACCAGTAGCGGGAGGTTCGCGCGAGCAGTACTTC | TRBV18 | - | TRBD2 | TRBJ2-7
CSVARGNEQFF | TGCAGCGTTGCCAGGGGCAATGAGCAGTTCTTC | TRBV29-1 | - | - | TRBJ2-1
CASSLGSSEAFF | TGCGCCAGCAGTTTAGGGAGTTCGGAAGCTTTCTTT | TRBV10-1 | - | - | TRBJ1-1
CAISAGGTDTQYF | TGTGCCATCAGTGCGGGAGGCACAGATACGCAGTATTTT | TRBV10-3 | - | - | TRBJ2-3
CASNYAGRGNTEAFF | TGTGCCAGCAACTACGCCGGCCGGGGGAACACTGAAGCTTTCTTT | TRBV5-5 | once | - | TRBJ1-1
CASSYGQGSNQPQHF | TGTGCCAGCAGTTACGGACAGGGTAGCAATCAGCCCCAGCATTTT | TRBV6-6 | - | TRBD1 | TRBJ1-5
CASSQDWGAWGYTF | TGCGCCAGCAGCCAAGACTGGGGGGCTTGGGGCTACACCTTC | TRBV4-1 | - | - | TRBJ1-2
CASSQDLNYGYTF | TGCGCCAGCAGCCAGGACCTTAACTATGGCTACACCTTC | TRBV10-1 | once | - | TRBJ1-2
CASSLRTSGSYEQYF | TGCGCCAGCAGCTTAAGGACTAGCGGCTCCTACGAGCAGTACTTC | TRBV5-1 | - | TRBD2 | TRBJ2-7
CASSASTGSYTEAFF | TGTGCCAGCAGCGCCTCGACAGGGTCGTACACTGAAGCTTTCTTT | TRBV11-2 | - | TRBD1 | TRBJ1-1